This paragraph covers one TCR beta chain sequence. No antigen is known for it. Germline V gene sequence: CDR1 SGHVS, CDR2 FNYEAQ. The V and J ends lost 5 bases and 4 bases respectively, with 15 bases between them. The CDR3 loop spans 15 amino acids. These data belong to a study of T-cell memory formation after mild COVID-19. Study-level results: A subset of responding clones appeared in pre-infection memory, suggesting cross-reactive memory joined.

TCRdb ran MiXCR on the 5' RACE reads and lists one entry per CDR3 protein. Of under 550,000 distinct CDR3 sequences listed, 15% to 20% were seen once; the top ten hold 10% to 15%. The specimen sequenced was PBMCs or a T cell subset sorted from them (not recorded which). This chain connects TRBV7-6 to TRBJ2-1; tentatively, D is TRBD2 (7 bases). The receptor comes from an adult woman who had mild COVID-19 (a few samples of this study predate the infection). Cell type and time point are not known. Here the CDR3 DNA reads TGTGCCAGCAGCCCCACGGAGGGGGGGTACAATGAGCAGTTCTTC. Encoded protein: CASSPTEGGYNEQFF.